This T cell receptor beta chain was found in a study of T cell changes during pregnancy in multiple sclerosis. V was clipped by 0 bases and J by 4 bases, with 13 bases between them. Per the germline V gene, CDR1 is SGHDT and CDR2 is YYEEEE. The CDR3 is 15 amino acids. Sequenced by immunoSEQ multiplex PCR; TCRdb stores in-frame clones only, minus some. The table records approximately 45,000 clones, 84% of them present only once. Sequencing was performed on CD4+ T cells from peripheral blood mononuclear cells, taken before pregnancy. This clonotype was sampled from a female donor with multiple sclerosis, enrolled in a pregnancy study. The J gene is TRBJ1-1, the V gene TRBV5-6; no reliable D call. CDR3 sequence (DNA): TGTGCCAGCAGCTTGGCTCCACGGGAGATCACTGAAGCTTTCTTT. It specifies CASSLAPREITEAFF.